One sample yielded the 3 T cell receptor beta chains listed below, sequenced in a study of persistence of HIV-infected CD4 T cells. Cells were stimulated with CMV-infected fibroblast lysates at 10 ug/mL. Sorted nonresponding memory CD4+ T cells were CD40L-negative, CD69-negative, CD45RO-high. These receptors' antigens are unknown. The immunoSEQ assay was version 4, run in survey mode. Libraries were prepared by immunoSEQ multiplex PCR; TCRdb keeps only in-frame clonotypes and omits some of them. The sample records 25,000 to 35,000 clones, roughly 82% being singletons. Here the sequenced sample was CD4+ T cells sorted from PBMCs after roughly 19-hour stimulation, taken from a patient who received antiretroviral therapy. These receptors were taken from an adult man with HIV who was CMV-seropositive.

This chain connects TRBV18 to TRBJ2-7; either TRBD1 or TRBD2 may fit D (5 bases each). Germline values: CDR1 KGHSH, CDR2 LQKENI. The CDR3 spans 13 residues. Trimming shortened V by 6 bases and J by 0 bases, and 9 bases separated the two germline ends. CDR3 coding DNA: TGTGCCAGCTCTTCAGGGAGCTCCTACGAGCAGTACTTC. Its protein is CASSSGSSYEQYF.

The CDR3 protein is CASSRTRTYEQYF. In DNA, the CDR3 is TGTGCCAGCAGTCGGACCCGGACCTACGAGCAGTACTTC. This chain connects TRBV6-2 or TRBV6-3 to TRBJ2-7; no clear D. V was trimmed by 5 bases and J by 2 bases, leaving 10 bases between them. This CDR3 has 13 residues. CDR1 and CDR2 (germline): MNHEY, SVGEGT.

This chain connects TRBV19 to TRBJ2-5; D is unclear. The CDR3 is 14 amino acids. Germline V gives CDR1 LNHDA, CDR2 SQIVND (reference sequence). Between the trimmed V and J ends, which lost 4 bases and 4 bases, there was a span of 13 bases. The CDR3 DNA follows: TGTGCCAGTAGTACGGGCCCTACCGGAGAGACCCAGTACTTC. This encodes CASSTGPTGETQYF. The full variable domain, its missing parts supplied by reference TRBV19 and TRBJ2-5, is DGGITQSPKYLFRKEGQNVTLSCEQNLNHDAMYWYRQDPGQGLRLIYYSQIVNDFQKGDIAEGYSVSREKKESFPLTVTSAQKNPTAFYLCASSTGPTGETQYFGPGTRLLVL.